This TCR beta chain stems from a study of shared clonotypes between healthy human individuals. This clone has only a few counts. The antigen remains undetermined. The data were produced by immunoSEQ multiplex PCR, yet TCRdb's version contains in-frame clones alone and is incomplete. The data show hundreds of thousands of clones, roughly 70% seen once. Findings and caveats of the study: Sampling covered blood only; tissue repertoires likely differ. Donor scarcity curtailed the genetic and exposure-history diversity represented herein. As a rule, naive subsets had a larger estimated richness than memory subsets. The generation probabilities recorded for non-shared clonotypes fell below those of clonotypes shared by all four donors.

Sequenced: memory CD4+ T cells sorted from blood. Subset defined: CD45RA-negative fraction. This receptor was taken from a woman aged 25 to 39 in good health.

This CDR3 reads CASSLRQGRVNSYEQYF. CDR3 nucleotides: TGTGCCAGCAGTTTAAGGCAGGGGCGGGTCAACTCCTACGAGCAGTACTTC. The chain couples TRBV28 to TRBJ2-7, with a weak D call TRBD1 (6 bases). V lost 2 bases, J lost 0 bases, and 17 bases lay in between. CDR1 is MDHEN and CDR2 is SYDVKM in the germline V gene. The length of the CDR3 is 17 residues. The full variable domain, rest sourced from reference TRBV28 and TRBJ2-7, is DVKVTQSSRYLVKRTGEKVFLECVQDMDHENMFWYRQDPGLGLRLIYFSYDVKMKEKGDIPEGYSVSREKKERFSLILESASTNQTSMYLCASSLRQGRVNSYEQYFGPGTRLTVT.